The rows below give T cell receptor beta chains drawn from one sample of a study of blood T cells in healthy people across ages. TCRdb re-called the 5' RACE reads through MiXCR, storing one row per CDR3 protein. Altogether 1.5 million or so distinct CDR3 sequences are present, around 40% being singletons, with the ten largest covering over 3.5%. The sequencing input was blood. All receptors derive from a woman in her late teens or twenties in good health. The CDR3 runs from the conserved cysteine through the conserved F or W. A D gene is named only where the DNA matches it firmly. Some rows mark clone size as missing; the rest say once, few, many or name a class of expanded clone.

>TRBD1|TRBJ2-7|TRBV29-1|once
CSVEDRERGDRGHEQYF
TGCAGCGTTGAAGATCGTGAGAGAGGGGACAGGGGGCACGAGCAGTACTTC
>NA|TRBJ2-5|TRBV9|NA
CASSEDNEQYF
TGTGCCAGCAGTGAGGACAATGAGCAGTACTTC
>NA|TRBJ2-1|TRBV20-1|few
CSARDPWQGDHNEQFF
TGCAGTGCTAGAGATCCTTGGCAGGGAGACCACAATGAGCAGTTCTTC
>NA|TRBJ1-1|TRBV6-5|many
CASSGGGTEAFF
TGTGCCAGCAGTGGCGGGGGCACTGAAGCTTTCTTT
>NA|TRBJ1-2|TRBV7-9|few
CTSSSPGQGLGGYTF
TGTACCAGCAGCTCGCCGGGCCAGGGTTTAGGAGGCTACACCTTC
>NA|TRBJ1-1|TRBV4-3|NA
CASSQAPGAGTEAFF
TGCGCCAGCAGCCAAGCTCCGGGGGCAGGCACTGAAGCTTTCTTT
>NA|TRBJ2-7|TRBV20-1|few
CSASRTNYEQYF
TGCAGTGCTAGCAGGACAAACTACGAGCAGTACTTC
>NA|TRBJ1-4|TRBV18|NA
CASSPGALRNNEKLFF
TGTGCCAGCTCACCAGGGGCCCTGAGGAATAATGAAAAACTGTTTTTT
>NA|TRBJ2-5|TRBV20-1|few
CSAGLWAGRLRKEQYF
TGCAGTGCTGGACTATGGGCGGGAAGATTACGGAAAGAGCAGTACTTC
>TRBD1|TRBJ1-2|TRBV7-9|NA
CASGQTGGNYGYTF
TGTGCCAGCGGACAGACAGGGGGTAACTATGGCTACACCTTC
>NA|TRBJ2-7|TRBV6-5|few
CASSYGGSSYNEQYF
TGTGCCAGCAGTTATGGGGGAAGCTCCTACAATGAGCAGTACTTC
>NA|TRBJ1-2|TRBV4-1|few
CASSPGRGATTNYGYTF
TGCGCCAGCAGCCCGGGAAGGGGGGCCACAACTAACTATGGCTACACCTTC
>NA|TRBJ2-1|TRBV28|few
CAGAGLAGFNEQFF
TGTGCCGGCGCGGGACTCGCGGGTTTCAATGAGCAGTTCTTC
>NA|TRBJ2-7|TRBV4-1|NA
CASSPTGTLSYEQYF
TGCGCCAGCAGCCCCACCGGGACACTCTCCTACGAGCAGTACTTC
>NA|TRBJ2-7|TRBV7-2|NA
CASKLTSGVSSYEQYF
TGTGCCAGCAAGCTTACCTCCGGGGTAAGCTCCTACGAGCAGTACTTC
>TRBD1|TRBJ2-7|TRBV20-1|few
CSAGGLYEQYF
TGCAGTGCAGGGGGCCTATACGAGCAGTACTTC
>NA|TRBJ2-1|TRBV7-2|many
CASSLSRGYNEQFF
TGTGCCAGCAGCTTATCTAGGGGTTACAATGAGCAGTTCTTC
>NA|TRBJ1-6|TRBV20-1|NA
CSAGRALYNSPLHF
TGCAGTGCGGGGCGGGCCCTCTATAATTCACCCCTCCACTTT
>NA|TRBJ2-5|TRBV10-3|NA
CAISDGGLETQYF
TGTGCCATCAGTGACGGGGGGCTGGAGACCCAGTACTTC
>NA|TRBJ1-1|TRBV9|NA
CASSVGGGGSTEAFF
TGTGCCAGCAGCGTAGGCGGGGGAGGAAGCACTGAAGCTTTCTTT
>NA|TRBJ2-5|TRBV3-1|NA
CAGSQYTTQQYF
TGTGCCGGCAGCCAGTACACGACCCAGCAGTACTTC
>NA|TRBJ2-1|TRBV6-2/TRBV6-3|few
CASSPLSGVSEQFF
TGTGCCAGCAGTCCGCTTAGTGGGGTCAGCGAGCAGTTCTTC
>TRBD1|TRBJ1-1|TRBV6-1|NA
CASSPGTGGVRRTEAFF
TGTGCCAGCAGCCCCGGGACAGGGGGAGTACGTAGAACTGAAGCTTTCTTT
>NA|TRBJ2-3|TRBV6-4|once
CASSYRDGATDTQYF
TGTGCCAGCAGTTACAGGGATGGGGCCACAGATACGCAGTATTTT
>NA|TRBJ1-1|TRBV7-2|NA
CASSLVGGAPEAFF
TGTGCCAGCAGCTTAGTAGGGGGTGCCCCTGAAGCTTTCTTT
>TRBD1|TRBJ1-2|TRBV5-1|few
CASSLPTGGLGYTF
TGCGCCAGCAGCTTGCCGACAGGGGGCTTAGGCTACACCTTC
>TRBD1|TRBJ1-1|TRBV25-1|once
CASSTPGTVNTEAFF
TGTGCCAGCAGTACCCCCGGGACAGTGAACACTGAAGCTTTCTTT
>NA|TRBJ2-7|TRBV4-1|NA
CASSQPRVSTYNEQYF
TGCGCCAGCAGCCAACCTAGGGTGAGCACCTACAATGAGCAGTACTTC
>TRBD1|TRBJ1-6|TRBV12-3/TRBV12-4|many
CASSFLFGTGSSYNSPLHF
TGTGCCAGCAGTTTTCTCTTCGGGACAGGGAGCTCCTATAATTCACCCCTCCACTTT
>NA|TRBJ2-1|TRBV12-3/TRBV12-4|few
CASSLDLSVNEQFF
TGTGCCAGCAGCCTCGACTTATCGGTAAATGAGCAGTTCTTC
>NA|TRBJ1-5|TRBV6-1|few
CASTPGEYSNQPQHF
TGTGCCAGCACCCCGGGAGAGTATAGCAATCAGCCCCAGCATTTT
>NA|TRBJ1-2|TRBV7-2|few
CASSNSWGGTYYGYTF
TGTGCCAGCAGCAATAGCTGGGGGGGGACTTACTATGGCTACACCTTC
>TRBD1|TRBJ2-7|TRBV27|few
CASSWGTGLSYEQYF
TGTGCCAGCAGTTGGGGGACAGGGCTCTCCTACGAGCAGTACTTC
>NA|TRBJ2-7|TRBV25-1|NA
CASSELGQGDSYNEQYF
TGTGCCAGCAGTGAATTGGGCCAAGGGGACTCCTACAATGAGCAGTACTTC
>NA|TRBJ1-1|TRBV3-1|few
CASSPLGQKNTEAFF
TGTGCCAGCAGCCCTCTCGGACAGAAGAACACTGAAGCTTTCTTT
>NA|TRBJ1-5|TRBV12-3/TRBV12-4|NA
CASTDVNQPQHF
TGTGCCAGCACCGATGTTAATCAGCCCCAGCATTTT
>TRBD2|TRBJ2-1|TRBV20-1|many
CSAKSTSDYNEQFF
TGCAGTGCTAAGTCGACTAGCGACTACAATGAGCAGTTCTTC
>NA|TRBJ2-3|TRBV7-2|NA
CASSEGPILSQPQYF
TGTGCCAGCAGCGAAGGACCGATACTTAGCCAGCCCCAGTATTTT
>TRBD1|TRBJ2-1|TRBV24-1|NA
CATSDRDSGNEQFF
TGTGCCACCAGTGACCGGGACAGCGGCAATGAGCAGTTCTTC
>NA|TRBJ1-2|TRBV12-3/TRBV12-4|few
CASSPDSGNGYTF
TGTGCCAGCAGCCCGGACAGTGGGAATGGCTACACCTTC
>NA|TRBJ2-1|TRBV18|few
CASSPPRDEQFF
TGTGCCAGCTCACCACCGAGGGATGAGCAGTTCTTC
>NA|TRBJ2-3|TRBV5-1|few
CASSSGGGSTDTQYF
TGCGCCAGCAGCTCGGGCGGCGGAAGCACAGATACGCAGTATTTT
>NA|TRBJ1-2|TRBV3-1|many
CASSLKDRFYYGYTF
TGTGCCAGCAGCCTTAAAGACAGATTCTACTATGGCTACACCTTC
>NA|TRBJ1-6|TRBV12-3/TRBV12-4|NA
CASNLDSPSRSPLHF
TGTGCCAGCAATCTAGACAGTCCGAGTCGATCACCCCTCCACTTT
>TRBD2|TRBJ2-3|TRBV12-3/TRBV12-4|NA
CASTRSGGPSTDTQYF
TGTGCCAGCACCCGCTCGGGGGGTCCAAGCACAGATACGCAGTATTTT
>NA|TRBJ2-7|TRBV2|few
CASFGTSSYEQYF
TGTGCCAGCTTTGGGACCAGCTCCTACGAGCAGTACTTC